What follows are 30 T cell receptor beta chains derived from one specimen sequenced in a study of blood T cell repertoires in COVID-19. The repertoire was sequenced with immunoSEQ multiplex PCR; TCRdb's copy has only in-frame clones and lacks some. The sample consists of approximately 440,000 clones, approximately 90% of them appearing once. Sequencing used PBMCs or T cells enriched from blood (not recorded which). All receptors derive from a woman aged 18-30 years who had recovered from COVID-19.

The rearrangement uses TRBV27 and TRBJ2-7; TRBD1 aligns across 9 bases. The CDR3 contains 14 residues. Per germline, CDR1 MNHEY and CDR2 SMNVEV (reference sequence). V dropped 6 bases and J dropped 0; count of bases not matched to a gene: 3. The CDR3 nucleotides are TGTGCCAGCAGATTGACAGGGGGCTCCTACGAGCAGTACTTC. Translation gives CASRLTGGSYEQYF.

This clone was counted a few times. V usage is TRBV28 and J usage is TRBJ1-2; 8 nucleotides align to TRBD1. The CDR3 covers 19 residues. Looked up from germline, CDR1 is MDHEN and CDR2 is SYDVKM. Trimming removed 5 bases from V and 5 bases from J; junction bases left unmatched: 22. The CDR3 here is CASSTTDGQKGQGGYGYTF. The CDR3 nucleotides read TGTGCCAGCAGTACCACGGACGGCCAAAAAGGACAGGGAGGGTATGGCTACACCTTC.

This chain joins TRBV6-1 and TRBJ2-2; perhaps TRBD1 as D (6 bases). Germline V gene data show CDR1 as MNHNS and CDR2 as SASEGT. This CDR3 has 16 amino acids. The ends were cut back, 4 bases at V and 3 bases at J, with 15 bases in the middle. The CDR3 protein is CASSGHRDIDTGELFF. DNA of the CDR3: TGTGCCAGCAGTGGTCACCGGGACATAGACACCGGGGAGCTGTTTTTT.

The V gene is TRBV19, the J gene TRBJ1-1; D gene unclear. The CDR3 consists of 14 residues. Trimming left V 1 base short and J 6 bases short, with 12 bases between. The V gene's germline CDR1 is LNHDA and CDR2 SQIVND (reference sequence). CDR3 amino acids: CASSIGEGSAEAFF. The CDR3 DNA follows: TGTGCCAGTAGTATAGGTGAGGGAAGTGCTGAAGCTTTCTTT.

This sequence joins TRBV19 and TRBJ2-2; D might be TRBD1 (5 bases). The CDR3 loop spans 14 amino acids. Trimming pared 8 bases from V and 3 bases from J, leaving 13 bases between. Germline V lookup: CDR1 LNHDA, CDR2 SQIVND (reference sequence). As DNA, the CDR3 is TGTGCCAGTGTTATCCAGGGCGACACCGGGGAGCTGTTTTTT. Translation gives CASVIQGDTGELFF.

This clone was seen more than once but under ten times. The chain uses TRBV28 and TRBJ2-5; possible D gene TRBD2, 5 bases. The ends were cut back, 0 bases at V and 2 bases at J, with 13 bases in the middle. CDR3 length: 16 amino acids. From germline, CDR1 is MDHEN and CDR2 SYDVKM. This CDR3 reads CASSLWGVGKQETQYF. DNA for the CDR3: TGTGCCAGCAGTTTATGGGGCGTCGGGAAACAAGAGACCCAGTACTTC.

The rearrangement links TRBV20-1 to TRBJ1-2, with D possibly TRBD1 on 6 matching bases. Germline assignment: CDR1 DFQATT and CDR2 SNEGSKA (reference sequence). This CDR3 is 11 amino acids long. Trimming removed 5 bases from V and 5 bases from J, with 9 bases in between. CDR3 amino acids: CSARGQYGYTF. The CDR3 region has the DNA TGCAGTGCTCGAGGACAGTATGGCTACACCTTC.

This chain links TRBV7-2 with TRBJ2-7; TRBD1 agrees at 7 bases. The V and J ends lost 1 base and 5 bases, in that order; junction bases with no gene match: 11. CDR3 length: 16 residues. Germline V gene sequence: CDR1 SGHTA, CDR2 FQGNSA. In nucleotides, the CDR3 is TGTGCCAGCAGCTTAGTAGGTAGACAGGGTAGTAACGAGCAGTACTTC. Its protein is CASSLVGRQGSNEQYF.

The chain links TRBV5-1 to TRBJ2-2; 8 bases are a match to TRBD2. V lost 4 bases to trimming and J lost 3 bases; unmatched junction nucleotides: 8. The CDR3 length is 16 residues. Germline CDR1 is SGHRS and CDR2 is YFSETQ. The CDR3 protein is CASSPQGLGYTGELFF. The CDR3 region has the DNA TGCGCCAGCAGCCCCCAGGGACTAGGCTACACCGGGGAGCTGTTTTTT. Full variable domain (missing parts from reference TRBV5-1 and TRBJ2-2): KAGVTQTPRYLIKTRGQQVTLSCSPISGHRSVSWYQQTPGQGLQFLFEYFSETQRNKGNFPGRFSGRQFSNSRSEMNVSTLELGDSALYLCASSPQGLGYTGELFFGEGSRLTVL.

This rearrangement joins TRBV27 to TRBJ1-2; 7 bases agree with TRBD1. J gave up 8 bases and V 4 bases, and 4 bases lay outside the gene matches. The CDR3 runs 12 residues. Per the germline V gene, CDR1 is MNHEY and CDR2 is SMNVEV (reference sequence). The CDR3 here is CASSYRGQGYTF. CDR3 sequence (DNA): TGTGCCAGCAGTTACAGGGGCCAAGGCTACACCTTC.

The rearrangement joins TRBV19 to TRBJ1-5; tentatively, D is TRBD1 (5 bases). Germline assignment: CDR1 LNHDA and CDR2 SQIVND (reference sequence). This CDR3 has 14 amino acids. The ends were cut back, 7 bases at V and 4 bases at J, with 14 bases in the middle. CDR3 in DNA: TGTGCCAGTACCCCGGGGGACGGGAATCAGCCCCAGCATTTT. Its protein is CASTPGDGNQPQHF. The complete variable domain, with remaining parts taken from reference TRBV19 and TRBJ1-5, reads DGGITQSPKYLFRKEGQNVTLSCEQNLNHDAMYWYRQDPGQGLRLIYYSQIVNDFQKGDIAEGYSVSREKKESFPLTVTSAQKNPTAFYLCASTPGDGNQPQHFGDGTRLSIL.

This clone has a single count. The gene calls are TRBV5-1 and TRBJ2-3, with 13 bases fitting TRBD2. The CDR3 is 14 residues long. Germline V CDR1 and CDR2: SGHRS, YFSETQ. V lost 4 bases, J lost 6 bases, and 2 bases stayed unmatched. The CDR3, as DNA: TGCGCCAGCAGCACGACTAGCGGGGGGGATACGCAGTATTTT. Translating gives CASSTTSGGDTQYF. Using reference TRBV5-1 and TRBJ2-3 for the parts outside the CDR3, the full variable domain is KAGVTQTPRYLIKTRGQQVTLSCSPISGHRSVSWYQQTPGQGLQFLFEYFSETQRNKGNFPGRFSGRQFSNSRSEMNVSTLELGDSALYLCASSTTSGGDTQYFGPGTRLTVL.

This chain uses TRBV6-1 with TRBJ1-1; a possible D gene is TRBD1 (5 bases). The CDR3 consists of 15 residues. CDR1 is MNHNS, CDR2 SASEGT, per germline. Trimming shortened V by 3 bases and J by 4 bases, and 15 bases separated the two germline ends. CDR3: CASSDRGVRGTEAFF. The CDR3 nucleotides are TGTGCCAGCAGTGATCGGGGGGTCCGGGGCACTGAAGCTTTCTTT.

The chain employs TRBV5-1 and TRBJ1-1; no definite D call. The V and J ends lost 4 bases and 2 bases respectively, with 18 bases between them. The germline V gene has CDR1 SGHRS and CDR2 YFSETQ. This CDR3 contains 16 residues. CDR3 in amino acids: CASSPRQGAGNTEAFF. Written as DNA, the CDR3 is TGCGCCAGCAGCCCAAGACAAGGAGCGGGTAACACTGAAGCTTTCTTT.

This clone appeared a single time. The gene calls are TRBV6-6 and TRBJ1-2, with D hard to call. CDR1 is MNHNY and CDR2 is SVGAGI in the germline V gene (reference sequence). The CDR3 contains 14 residues. V shed 5 bases and J shed 2 bases, with 12 bases lying between them. The CDR3 region is CASSGLGWNYGYTF. DNA for the CDR3: TGTGCCAGCAGTGGCCTCGGGTGGAACTATGGCTACACCTTC.

The chain is built from TRBV19 and TRBJ1-6, with 8 positions matching TRBD1. After removal of 4 bases from V and 8 bases from J, the junction contained 7 bases not matched to a gene. Germline CDR1 LNHDA, CDR2 SQIVND (reference sequence). The CDR3 runs to 15 residues. This chain's CDR3 is CASSTFDRGDSPLHF. The CDR3 bases are TGTGCCAGTAGTACATTCGACAGGGGAGATTCACCCCTCCACTTT.

V usage is TRBV6-5 and J usage is TRBJ1-6; D is uncertain. Between the trimmed V and J ends, which lost 8 bases and 3 bases, there was a span of 11 bases. Germline V gene sequence: CDR1 MNHEY, CDR2 SVGAGI. The CDR3 runs 14 residues. The CDR3 spells CASRGGFYNSPLHF. In nucleotides, the CDR3 is TGTGCCAGCCGCGGCGGGTTCTATAATTCACCCCTCCACTTT.

This clone occurred a few times. The chain combines TRBV5-1 with TRBJ1-2; no firm D call. CDR3 length: 14 amino acids. V was cut by 4 bases and J by 6 bases, with 16 bases left in between. Germline V gives CDR1 SGHRS, CDR2 YFSETQ. CDR3 loop: CASSNVGSQDGYTF. The CDR3 DNA reads TGCGCCAGCAGCAACGTGGGGAGCCAGGATGGCTACACCTTC.

The gene calls are TRBV4-1 and TRBJ1-4, with 7 bases that match TRBD1. V shed 4 bases, J shed 8 bases, and the junction held 10 bases outside the gene matches. There are 15 residues in the CDR3. Per germline, CDR1 MGHRA and CDR2 YSYEKL. DNA of the CDR3: TGCGCCAGCAGCCCACGACAGGGCGAGGAAGAAAAACTGTTTTTT. Translated: CASSPRQGEEEKLFF.

V gene TRBV7-7 combines with J gene TRBJ1-6; unclear D gene. Germline V CDR1 and CDR2: SSHAT, FNYEAQ (reference sequence). V was shortened by 5 bases and J by 6 bases, with 8 bases between the two germline ends. The CDR3 extends over 13 amino acids. The CDR3 nucleotides are TGTGCCAGCAGCAGCGGGCCTAATTCACCCCTCCACTTT. Translating it yields CASSSGPNSPLHF.

CDR3 protein: CAGSVRGLEAFF. The CDR3 bases are TGTGCCGGGTCAGTACGAGGTCTCGAAGCTTTCTTT. The V and J genes are TRBV30 and TRBJ1-1; no clear D. The CDR3 has 12 amino acids. V lost 8 bases and J lost 8, with 18 bases in between. The germline V gene encodes CDR1 GTSNPN and CDR2 SVGIG (reference sequence).

The chain couples TRBV7-3 to TRBJ1-2, with TRBD1 identical over 10 bases. The J segment lost 7 bases and the V segment lost 0 bases, leaving 2 bases of the junction unmatched. CDR1 and CDR2 (germline): SGHTA, FQGTGA. The CDR3 is 14 amino acids. CDR3 sequence: CASSLTGTGVGYTF. The CDR3 DNA reads TGTGCCAGCAGCTTAACCGGGACAGGGGTTGGCTACACCTTC.

This chain links TRBV19 with TRBJ1-5, with D maybe TRBD1 (6 bases). Trimming removed 5 bases at V and 1 base at J, with 15 bases between. This CDR3 contains 16 residues. Germline V gene sequence: CDR1 LNHDA, CDR2 SQIVND (reference sequence). The CDR3 DNA follows: TGTGCCAGTAGTCCTATGACAGGCCCCAGCAATCAGCCCCAGCATTTT. Amino acids: CASSPMTGPSNQPQHF.

This clone was seen a handful of times. An end of the junction does not agree with germline; a read error may underlie this. J is TRBJ2-2 and V is TRBV4-2; D is perhaps TRBD2 (5 bases). This CDR3 has 16 amino acids. Germline V gene lookup returns CDR1 LGHNA and CDR2 YNFKEQ. CDR3 DNA: TGTGCCAGCAGCCAAGACCCGGGATCGCTCTCCGGAGAGCTGTTTTTT. Translating it yields CASSQDPGSLSGELFF.

This chain links TRBV2 with TRBJ1-1; 10 positions match TRBD1. CDR1 and CDR2 from the germline V gene are SNHLY and FYNNEI. V lost 7 bases to trimming and J lost 5 bases; unmatched junction nucleotides: 4. The CDR3 sequence is 13 residues long. The CDR3 DNA reads as TGTGCCAGCACTCGGACAGGGGGAACTGAAGCTTTCTTT. It translates to CASTRTGGTEAFF.

The chain links TRBV5-4 to TRBJ1-3; D remains unclear. V lost 1 base and J lost 3, with 5 bases in between. Germline V lookup: CDR1 SGHNT, CDR2 YYREEE (reference sequence). The CDR3 runs to 13 residues. CDR3 loop: CASSLSGGNTIYF. CDR3 bases: TGTGCCAGCAGCTTGTCGGGTGGAAACACCATATATTTT.

The chain recombines TRBV28 with TRBJ2-3; 8 bases map to TRBD1. V lost 5 bases, J lost 6 bases, and 13 bases stayed unmatched. This CDR3 region has 16 residues. Germline lookup yields CDR1 MDHEN and CDR2 SYDVKM. The CDR3 DNA sequence: TGTGCCAGCAGTCCCCCCCCGACAGGGGTGGTGGATACGCAGTATTTT. Its protein is CASSPPPTGVVDTQYF.

The gene calls are TRBV20-1 and TRBJ2-7; D possibly corresponds to TRBD1 (6 bases). Trimming shortened V by 3 bases and J by 4 bases, and 13 bases separated the two germline ends. The CDR3 spans 13 residues. From germline, CDR1 is DFQATT and CDR2 SNEGSKA (reference sequence). The CDR3 here is CSASVGGRYEQYF. As DNA, the CDR3 is TGCAGTGCTAGTGTAGGGGGAAGATACGAGCAGTACTTC.

This rearrangement joins TRBV9 to TRBJ2-3; no firm D call. V was pared by 0 bases and J by 2 bases, with 7 bases between. Per germline, CDR1 SGDLS and CDR2 YYNGEE. The CDR3 totals 14 residues. The CDR3 DNA reads as TGTGCCAGCAGCGTAGCCGAGCTCACAGATACGCAGTATTTT. Translating it yields CASSVAELTDTQYF.

This clone was counted between two and nine times. This chain uses TRBV6-5 with TRBJ1-1; the match to TRBD1 covers 9 bases. J was trimmed by 9 bases and V by 6 bases; bases with no gene match: 8. From germline, CDR1 is MNHEY and CDR2 SVGAGI. The CDR3 extends over 13 amino acids. For the CDR3, the DNA is TGTGCCAGCAGGGGGACAGGGCTAACCAAAGCTTTCTTT. It translates to CASRGTGLTKAFF.